The source of this T cell receptor beta chain is a study of PD-1 blockade in classical Hodgkin lymphoma. After autologous stem cell transplantation all patients relapsed, and prior brentuximab vedotin exposure differed between cohorts. The repertoire was sequenced with immunoSEQ multiplex PCR; TCRdb's copy has only in-frame clones and lacks some. The repertoire holds 29,000 or so clones, 55% to 75% seen once, with about 15% in the top ten. A word on this clone: Its specificity is not known.

Trimming removed 3 bases at V and 2 bases at J, with 13 bases between. In germline, CDR1 is SGHRS, CDR2 YFSETQ. This CDR3 region has 15 residues. Study observations and caveats: Patients with an early start, nivolumab under 1 year after ASCT, were excluded.

The starting material was peripheral blood mononuclear cells (PBMCs), obtained before the second cycle of nivolumab. V gene TRBV5-1 combines with J gene TRBJ2-3; tentatively, D is TRBD1 or TRBD2 (5 bases each). The TCR comes from a human donor with classical Hodgkin lymphoma. The CDR3 coding sequence is TGCGCCAGCAGCTGGGCCGGGACCTTCACAGATACGCAGTATTTT. It is translated as CASSWAGTFTDTQYF.